Here is one T cell receptor beta chain with its context. This clone's antigen is unknown. No per-base quality is available; no much larger clone lies one base away. TCRbeta CDR3 regions were amplified from genomic DNA by means of the immunoSEQ Assay, a bias-controlled multiplex PCR. Concerning the study's data processing: The number of nucleated cells in each sample was estimated from the amplification of reference gene primers within the assay. To quantify the absolute abundance of each unique TCRbeta CDR3 rearrangement, sequence reads were collapsed and filtered. For each sample, productive Simpson clonality was calculated as the square root of Simpson's diversity index across productive rearrangements. TCRdb re-hosts the immuneACCESS table, in-frame sequences only. Its copies lack some clones; in the studies checked, an unresolved V gene accounts for under half of them, and the cause for the rest is not known. V, J and clone size reflect that table, while D and trimming were determined from the DNA. The sample records over 120,000 clones, roughly 90% of which are singletons. 2.5% to 3% of the sample comes from the top ten.

Whole blood was collected in K2EDTA tubes by collaborating institutions according to the institutions' own protocols. Collaborator samples were shipped for TCRbeta analysis as frozen whole blood, isolated PBMCs, or DNA extracted from either sample type. The CDR3 spans 13 residues, from the cysteine through the phenylalanine. The entry retains the CDR3 DNA only, 39 bases that are in frame from base 1. The germline ends are 7 bases apart after V is trimmed by 1 base and J by 3 bases. This specimen belongs to a study of blood T cell repertoires in COVID-19 (dated by TCRdb to the early 2020s). Turning to the overall study: Collaborator samples came from the United States, Italy and Spain and covered acute and convalescent phases of COVID-19. The material from the prospective study consisted of cDNA or gDNA derived from T cells, B-cell-depleted T cells, or PBMCs. Deeply sampled blood TCRbeta repertoires from subjects exposed to, actively infected with, or recovered from COVID-19 were included in the dataset. A freely available public database, intended as a resource for researchers studying the immune response to SARS-CoV-2, is where the repertoires were released. The samples were drawn from two sources: the first 160 participants of the ongoing ImmuneRACE study, and 1,000 to 1,500 subjects contributed by 6 global collaborators. Nearly every sample came with metadata listing a de-identified subject ID, COVID-19 status, age in years and sex. Where available, HLA class I and class II types were obtained from metadata supplied by the sample provider rather than from assay-based typing.

Broad study findings and their caveats: The quantity of clinical and demographic metadata differed by source and by participant and was supplied without curation.

The source material was peripheral blood. The receptor was isolated from a man between 60 and 75 years old with active or convalescent COVID-19. The sequence joins TRBV12-3 or TRBV12-4 to TRBJ2-7; a tentative D match to TRBD2 spans 6 bases. The DNA reads TGTGCCAGCAGTTTAGGCGGGGACTACGAGCAGTACTTC. This sequence encodes CASSLGGDYEQYF.